Listed below are T cell receptor beta chains from one sample, sequenced in a study of T cells in Graves' hyperthyroidism and ophthalmopathy. MiXCR, run by TCRdb on the multiplex PCR reads, gives a single entry per CDR3 protein. The sample yields 350,000 or so distinct CDR3 sequences, roughly a fifth seen once. The source material was blood. The receptors stem from a woman between 45 and 60 years old with Graves' hyperthyroidism. The CDR3 runs from the conserved cysteine through the conserved F or W. A D gene is named only where the DNA matches it firmly. Rows may omit the clone size; those that give it use once, few, many or a size class.

size: many
J: TRBJ2-7
D: TRBD2
V: TRBV27
DNA: TGTGCCAGCATCCCGAGTAGCGGGAGCTCCTACGAGCAGTACTTC
CDR3: CASIPSSGSSYEQYF

size: many
J: TRBJ1-2
D: NA
V: TRBV3-1
DNA: TGTGCCAGCAGCCAAGCCGGGAGGGGCTATGGCTACACCTTC
CDR3: CASSQAGRGYGYTF

size: many
J: TRBJ2-1
D: TRBD2
V: TRBV29-1
DNA: TGCAGCGCGCGACTAGCGGGAGGGGGAGGCGAGCAGTTCTTC
CDR3: CSARLAGGGGEQFF

size: NA
J: TRBJ2-2
D: NA
V: TRBV5-5
DNA: TGTGCCAGCAGCTTGGTACAGATCGGGGAGCTGTTTTTT
CDR3: CASSLVQIGELFF

size: many
J: TRBJ2-5
D: NA
V: TRBV15
DNA: TGTGCCACCAGCAGAGATGTGGGAGAGACCCAGTACTTC
CDR3: CATSRDVGETQYF

size: many
J: TRBJ2-7
D: NA
V: TRBV6-1
DNA: TGTGCCAGCAGTGATGACAACTACTACGAGCAGTACTTC
CDR3: CASSDDNYYEQYF

size: NA
J: TRBJ1-3
D: NA
V: TRBV5-1
DNA: TGCGCCAGCAGCCCCGAGAGGTTGAGCTCTGGAAACACCATATATTTT
CDR3: CASSPERLSSGNTIYF

size: many
J: TRBJ2-4
D: TRBD1
V: TRBV6-1
DNA: TGTGCCAGCAGTGAAAGGTCGTGGACGGGACAGGGGGTGAACATTCAGTACTTC
CDR3: CASSERSWTGQGVNIQYF

size: many
J: TRBJ1-4
D: NA
V: TRBV30
DNA: TGTGCCTGGAGTGGAGGGTGGAATGAAAAACTGTTTTTT
CDR3: CAWSGGWNEKLFF

size: many
J: TRBJ2-7
D: NA
V: TRBV20-1
DNA: TGCAGTGCTAGTCAGCCCGGGACTGGCGAGCAGTACTTC
CDR3: CSASQPGTGEQYF

size: once
J: TRBJ2-1
D: TRBD2
V: TRBV5-1
DNA: TGCGCCAGCAGCTCTAACACGGGCGGGAGCGGTGAGCAGTTCTTC
CDR3: CASSSNTGGSGEQFF

size: many
J: TRBJ2-2
D: NA
V: TRBV7-8
DNA: TGTGCCAGCAGGCTCACGGCAGTGAACACCGGGGAGCTGTTTTTT
CDR3: CASRLTAVNTGELFF

size: NA
J: TRBJ1-2
D: TRBD1
V: TRBV29-1
DNA: TGCAGCGTTGAAGGGGACAGGCGGGGCTATGGCTACACCTTC
CDR3: CSVEGDRRGYGYTF

size: many
J: TRBJ2-7
D: NA
V: TRBV29-1
DNA: TGCAGCGCCAGGGACAAACCCTACGAGCAGTACTTC
CDR3: CSARDKPYEQYF

size: many
J: TRBJ2-1
D: TRBD2
V: TRBV6-1
DNA: TGTGCCAGCAGTTTAGGACTAGCGGGGGGATACAATGAGCAGTTCTTC
CDR3: CASSLGLAGGYNEQFF

size: NA
J: TRBJ2-5
D: TRBD2
V: TRBV10-3
DNA: TGTGCCATCAGTGACCGGACTAGCGGGGCCCAGTACTTC
CDR3: CAISDRTSGAQYF

size: many
J: TRBJ1-2
D: NA
V: TRBV5-1
DNA: TGCGCCAGCAATTCAGGGGACTATGGCTACACCTTC
CDR3: CASNSGDYGYTF

size: NA
J: TRBJ1-1
D: NA
V: TRBV12-3/TRBV12-4
DNA: TGTGCCAGCAGTTTAGACCGGGCCAGTCTAAAAGCTTTCTTT
CDR3: CASSLDRASLKAFF

size: few
J: TRBJ1-1
D: NA
V: TRBV10-3
DNA: TGTGCCATCAGTGATCCAGGGAAGATTCGGACTGAAGCTTTCTTT
CDR3: CAISDPGKIRTEAFF

size: many
J: TRBJ1-1
D: NA
V: TRBV12-3/TRBV12-4
DNA: TGTGCCAGCAGGAATCAGGGAAACACTGAAGCTTTCTTT
CDR3: CASRNQGNTEAFF

size: many
J: TRBJ2-7
D: TRBD2
V: TRBV3-1
DNA: TGTGCCAGCAGCCCCGGGAGGGCTAGCTCCTACGAGCAGTACTTC
CDR3: CASSPGRASSYEQYF

size: many
J: TRBJ2-1
D: TRBD1
V: TRBV2
DNA: TGTGCCACCAGCCGACAGGGGACCTACAATGAGCAGTTCTTC
CDR3: CATSRQGTYNEQFF

size: NA
J: TRBJ2-4
D: NA
V: TRBV12-5
DNA: TGTGCTAGTGGTTTGGCAAGGCACCGAGCCAAAAACATTCAGTACTTC
CDR3: CASGLARHRAKNIQYF

size: NA
J: TRBJ2-7
D: TRBD1
V: TRBV20-1
DNA: TGCAGTGCTAGGACCGGGACAGGGGAGTCCTACGAGCAGTACTTC
CDR3: CSARTGTGESYEQYF

size: NA
J: TRBJ1-2
D: NA
V: TRBV2
DNA: TGTGCCAGCAGAACACTGACAGCCTATGGCTACACCTTC
CDR3: CASRTLTAYGYTF

size: NA
J: TRBJ2-1
D: TRBD2
V: TRBV20-1
DNA: TGCAGTGCTAGAGCCGAGACTAGCGGGAGATACAATGAGCAGTTCTTC
CDR3: CSARAETSGRYNEQFF